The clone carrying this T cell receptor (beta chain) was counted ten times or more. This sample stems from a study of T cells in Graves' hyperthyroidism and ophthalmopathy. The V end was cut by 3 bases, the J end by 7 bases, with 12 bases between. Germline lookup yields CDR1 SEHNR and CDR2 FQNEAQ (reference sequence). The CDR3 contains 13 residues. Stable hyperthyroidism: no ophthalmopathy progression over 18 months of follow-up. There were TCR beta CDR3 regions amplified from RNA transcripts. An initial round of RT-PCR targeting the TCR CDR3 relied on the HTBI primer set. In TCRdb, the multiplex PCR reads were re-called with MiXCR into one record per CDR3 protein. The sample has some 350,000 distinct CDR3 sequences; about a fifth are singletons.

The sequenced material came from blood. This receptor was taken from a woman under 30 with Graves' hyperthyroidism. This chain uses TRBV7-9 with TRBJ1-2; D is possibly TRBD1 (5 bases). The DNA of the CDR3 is TGTGCCAGCAGCTTCGGGCAGGGTCGTGGCTACACCTTC. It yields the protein CASSFGQGRGYTF.